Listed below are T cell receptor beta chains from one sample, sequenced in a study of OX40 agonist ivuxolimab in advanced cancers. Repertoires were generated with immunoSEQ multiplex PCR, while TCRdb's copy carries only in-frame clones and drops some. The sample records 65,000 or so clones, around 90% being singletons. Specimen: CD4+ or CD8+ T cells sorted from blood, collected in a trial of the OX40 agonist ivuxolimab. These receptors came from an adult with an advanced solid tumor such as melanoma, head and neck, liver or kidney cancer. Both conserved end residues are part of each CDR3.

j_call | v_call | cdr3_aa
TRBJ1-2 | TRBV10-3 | CAISLNPAGQEIYGYTF
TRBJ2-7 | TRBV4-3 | CASSQRTSGSTYEQYF
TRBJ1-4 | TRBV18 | CASSARRVQGHNEKLFF
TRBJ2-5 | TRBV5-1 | CASSLGVGRSEETQYF
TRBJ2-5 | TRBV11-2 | CASSLSTAETQYF
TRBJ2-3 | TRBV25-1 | CASSELRQASTDTQYF
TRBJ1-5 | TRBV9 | CASSAHSNQPQHF
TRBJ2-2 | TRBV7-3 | CASSPQDRVGELFF
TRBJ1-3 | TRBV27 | CASRYSGVSSGNTIYF
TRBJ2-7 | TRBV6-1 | CASSELNIYEQYF
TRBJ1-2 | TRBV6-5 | CASSSGYGYTF
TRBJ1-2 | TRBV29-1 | CSVEDTSRNYGYTF
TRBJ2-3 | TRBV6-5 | CASSQGRATDTQYF